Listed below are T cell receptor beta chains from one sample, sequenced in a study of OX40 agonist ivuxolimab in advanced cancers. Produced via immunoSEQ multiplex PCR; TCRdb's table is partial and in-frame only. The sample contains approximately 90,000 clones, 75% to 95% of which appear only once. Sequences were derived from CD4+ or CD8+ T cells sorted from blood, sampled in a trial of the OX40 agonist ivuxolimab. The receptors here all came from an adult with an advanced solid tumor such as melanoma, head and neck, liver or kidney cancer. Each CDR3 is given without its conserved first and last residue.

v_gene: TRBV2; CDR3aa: ASRFGQGTEAF
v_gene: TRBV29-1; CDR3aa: SVEHGGGNTIY
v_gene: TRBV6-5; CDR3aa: ASSHGQGGGELF
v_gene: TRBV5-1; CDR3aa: ASSLTGDQETQY
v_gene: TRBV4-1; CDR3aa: ASSQPGTGSDEQF
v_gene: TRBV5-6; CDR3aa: ASSSGDYNVLT
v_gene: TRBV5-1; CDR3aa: ASSSRPWTVNEKLF
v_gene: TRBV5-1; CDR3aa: ASSQDRGSYNSPLH
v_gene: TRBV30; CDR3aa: ASRGTVSTEAF
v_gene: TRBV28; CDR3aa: ASSQGALLGNTIY
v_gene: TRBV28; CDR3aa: ASTTQGGTGVYGYT
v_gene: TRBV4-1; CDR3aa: ASSHDRGRDTGELF
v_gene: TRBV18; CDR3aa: ASSPAREYGYT
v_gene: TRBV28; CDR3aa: ASRRTSGNYEQY
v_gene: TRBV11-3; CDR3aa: ASSPGRLAGGLGGELF
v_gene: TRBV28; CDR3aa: ASSLSFLDEQY
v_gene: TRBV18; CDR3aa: ASSPGRISTDTQY
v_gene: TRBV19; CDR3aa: ASSIRQGSYEQY
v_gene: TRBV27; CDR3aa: ASSPLQGAHNQPQH
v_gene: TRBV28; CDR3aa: ASGLAMGGAYNEQF
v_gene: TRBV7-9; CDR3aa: ASSTNRGKVGETQY
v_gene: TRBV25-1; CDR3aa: ASSGTRTDTQY
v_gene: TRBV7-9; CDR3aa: ASSSGTSLSYEQY
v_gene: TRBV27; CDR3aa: ASSLRGRRDEKLF
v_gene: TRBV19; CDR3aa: ASSKAYTDTQY
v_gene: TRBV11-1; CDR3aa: ASSLVGEQY